The 10 T cell receptor beta chains in this list originate from one sample, sequenced in a study of response to subunit inactivated influenza vaccine. TCRdb processed the RT-PCR reads anew with MiXCR; each CDR3 protein has one entry. The sample consists of 500,000 to 700,000 distinct CDR3 sequences, around 25% of them appearing once. The sample was also reused in another study, on T cells expressing NK-cell markers. According to that study: TCR beta cDNA was made by 5'RACE template switching with UMIs.

Sequencing was performed on CD4+ T cells sorted from PBMCs, taken 12 days after vaccination. These receptors all come from a middle-aged man who received an inactivated influenza vaccine.

The V and J genes are TRBV11-2 and TRBJ2-1; 8 nucleotides align to TRBD2. V was clipped by 6 bases and J by 8 bases; unmatched bases: 9. The CDR3 loop spans 14 amino acids. The germline V gene encodes CDR1 SGHAT and CDR2 FQNNGV. The CDR3 loop reads CASRLRGGWDEQFF. DNA of the CDR3: TGTGCCAGCAGACTCCGGGGGGGTTGGGATGAGCAGTTCTTC.

Here the CDR3 DNA reads TGTGCCAGCAGCTTAGATTTGGCAACAGCTAACTATGGCTACACCTTC. Amino acid sequence: CASSLDLATANYGYTF. J is TRBJ1-2 and V is TRBV11-2; D gene ambiguous. Germline lookup yields CDR1 SGHAT and CDR2 FQNNGV. V lost 0 bases to trimming and J lost 0 bases, with 11 bases between them. This CDR3 has 16 residues.

V and J are TRBV7-3 and TRBJ2-1, with 15 bases aligning to TRBD2. Trimming removed 5 bases from V and 9 bases from J; junction bases left unmatched: 8. Germline V gene lookup returns CDR1 SGHTA and CDR2 FQGTGA. CDR3 length equals 16 residues. CDR3 in DNA: TGTGCCAGCAGCCCCCACGGACTAGCGGGAGGGGCTGAGCAGTTCTTC. This sequence encodes CASSPHGLAGGAEQFF.

This clonotype has only a few counts. This sequence joins TRBV7-8 and TRBJ2-7; 12 bases fit TRBD2. Trimming cost V 5 bases and J 2 bases; bases outside gene matches: 4. There are 15 residues in the CDR3. The germline V gene encodes CDR1 SGHVS and CDR2 FQNEAQ. The CDR3, as DNA: TGTGCCAGCAGCCCCTGGACTAGCGGGACCTACGAGCAGTACTTC. Translating gives CASSPWTSGTYEQYF.

This clonotype was counted ten times or more. The genes are TRBV15 and TRBJ2-2, with 9 bases matching TRBD2. The junction had 8 bases not matched to a gene; V was cut back by 8 bases and J by 1 base. The CDR3 sequence is 16 residues long. Germline lookup yields CDR1 LNHNV and CDR2 YYDKDF (reference sequence). The CDR3 loop reads CATRQGLALNTGELFF. In nucleotides, the CDR3 is TGTGCCACCCGCCAGGGACTAGCATTGAACACCGGGGAGCTGTTTTTT.

The rearrangement uses TRBV15 and TRBJ2-1; possibly TRBD1 for D (5 bases). CDR1 and CDR2 from the germline V gene are LNHNV and YYDKDF (reference sequence). The CDR3 sequence is 15 residues long. V gave up 2 bases and J gave up 10 bases, with 18 bases separating them. CDR3 region: CATSRRRTSISEQFF. The CDR3 nucleotides are TGTGCCACCAGCAGAAGAAGGACATCCATTTCCGAGCAGTTCTTC.

This clonotype was seen a handful of times. This sequence joins TRBV12-3 or TRBV12-4 and TRBJ1-4; D gene unclear. The V gene lost 3 bases and the J gene lost 0 bases, with 5 bases spanning the gap. The CDR3 covers 14 residues. CDR3 loop: CASSLGSTNEKLFF. CDR3 nucleotide sequence: TGTGCCAGCAGTTTGGGATCAACTAATGAAAAACTGTTTTTT.

The rearrangement joins TRBV7-3 to TRBJ2-1, with 7 bases that match TRBD2. Germline V gene sequence: CDR1 SGHTA, CDR2 FQGTGA. The CDR3 runs to 16 residues. J lost 0 bases, V lost 3 bases, and 5 bases had no gene match. DNA for the CDR3: TGTGCCAGCAGCTTGACCGGGGGGACCTCCTACAATGAGCAGTTCTTC. Its protein product is CASSLTGGTSYNEQFF.

The genes are TRBV12-3 or TRBV12-4 and TRBJ1-2, with D possibly TRBD1 on 5 matching bases. The V end lost 7 bases, the J end lost 0 bases, and 15 bases lay between the germline ends. This CDR3 contains 15 residues. The CDR3 sequence is CASTLLGGTNYGYTF. CDR3 in DNA: TGTGCCAGCACCCTCTTGGGGGGGACTAACTATGGCTACACCTTC.

The CDR3, as DNA: TGTGCCAGCAGGAAAAGGGTCGTCGCTGGAAACACCATATATTTT. Encoded protein: CASRKRVVAGNTIYF. The chain combines TRBV6-1 with TRBJ1-3, with D unresolved. Trimming cost V 6 bases and J 2 bases, with 14 bases left between them. Germline V CDR1 and CDR2: MNHNS, SASEGT. The CDR3 is 15 residues long.